This T cell receptor (beta chain) was recorded in a study of T cell repertoires in cytomegalovirus infection. The overall study: Public TCR beta signatures provided an indication of both CMV infection and a matching HLA type. Whole-study results and caveats: Predominance within the ex vivo response was attributable to HLA-C-restricted CMV-specific TCR beta clonotypes. Cumulative public TCR beta family frequency identified CMV carriers with the relevant HLA.

TCRdb redid the calling of the reads with MiXCR, one entry per CDR3 protein. Seen here are about 130,000 distinct CDR3 sequences, more than 7% observed once, and the top ten hold around 10%. Germline V gene lookup returns CDR1 SGHTA and CDR2 FQGNSA. Trimming shortened V by 7 bases and J by 5 bases, and 14 bases separated the two germline ends. The length of the CDR3 is 13 residues. This clonotype was observed at least ten times. Its antigen is still unknown. The TCR originated in a human donor in good health (CMV status not recorded). Some clones in this sample may be carry-over from other donors' samples. The material sequenced was PBMCs. The chain employs TRBV7-2 and TRBJ1-1, with D uncertain. CDR3 residues: CASNPQIGTEAFF. The CDR3 region has the DNA TGTGCCAGCAACCCGCAGATCGGAACTGAAGCTTTCTTT.